The next 4 T cell receptor beta chains were all read from a single sample in a study of regulatory T cells in long-lasting Graves disease. Combining iRepertoire HTBI primers with Arm-PCR of CDR3 regions, the authors built TCR beta libraries. TCRdb called the multiplex PCR reads again in MiXCR, with one record for every CDR3 protein. Among about 460,000 distinct CDR3 sequences listed, 12% to 15% were seen once. Time point here: newly diagnosed GD, antithyroid drugs for less than 3 months. RNA from PBMCs was the source of the TCR library. The same data also went into a second study, on T cells in Graves' hyperthyroidism and ophthalmopathy.

Specimen: peripheral blood mononuclear cells (PBMCs), collected at new diagnosis, from a patient treated with antithyroid drugs. The receptors shown here come from a woman in her forties or fifties with Graves disease.

This clonotype was seen many times. This rearrangement joins TRBV3-1 to TRBJ2-5; possible D gene TRBD2, 6 bases. The CDR3 consists of 14 residues. V lost 2 bases to trimming and J lost 5 bases, with 12 bases between them. Germline V CDR1 and CDR2: LGHDT, YNNKEL (reference sequence). The DNA of the CDR3 is TGTGCCAGCAGCCAACTTAGCGGTCGGGAGACCCAGTACTTC. As protein: CASSQLSGRETQYF.

This clonotype was seen repeatedly, ten times or more. The V call is TRBV28, the J call TRBJ1-3; perhaps TRBD1 as D (5 bases). CDR3 length equals 15 residues. Germline values: CDR1 MDHEN, CDR2 SYDVKM. Trimming removed 4 bases at V and 0 bases at J, with 10 bases between. The CDR3 sequence is CASSSAGVSGNTIYF. CDR3 nucleotide sequence: TGTGCCAGCAGTTCCGCGGGGGTCTCTGGAAACACCATATATTTT.

This clonotype was seen only a few times. V usage is TRBV29-1 and J usage is TRBJ2-2, with 9 bases that match TRBD1. CDR3 size: 16 residues. Germline values: CDR1 SQVTM, CDR2 ANQGSEA. Trimming removed 4 bases from V and 3 bases from J; junction bases left unmatched: 9. The CDR3 spells CSVAEDRGLDTGELFF. DNA of the CDR3: TGCAGCGTTGCGGAGGACAGGGGCTTGGACACCGGGGAGCTGTTTTTT.

At least ten counts were recorded for this clonotype. The rearrangement links TRBV7-2 to TRBJ2-7; TRBD2 is a possible D gene (6 bases). CDR3 length: 14 residues. Germline loops: CDR1 SGHTA, CDR2 FQGNSA. V dropped 1 base and J dropped 7 bases, with 14 bases sitting between them. In nucleotides, the CDR3 is TGTGCCAGCAGCTTAGAGCTAGCGCCTCGGGAGCAGTACTTC. Its translation is CASSLELAPREQYF.